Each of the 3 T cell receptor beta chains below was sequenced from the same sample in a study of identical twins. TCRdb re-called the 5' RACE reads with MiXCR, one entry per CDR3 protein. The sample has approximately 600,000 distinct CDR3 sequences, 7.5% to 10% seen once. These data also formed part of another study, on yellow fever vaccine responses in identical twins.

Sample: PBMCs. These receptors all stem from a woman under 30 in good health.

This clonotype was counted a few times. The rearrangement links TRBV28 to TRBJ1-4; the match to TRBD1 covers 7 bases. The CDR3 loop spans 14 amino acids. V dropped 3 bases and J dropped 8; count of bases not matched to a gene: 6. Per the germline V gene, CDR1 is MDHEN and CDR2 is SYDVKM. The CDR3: CASSLGTVHEKLFF. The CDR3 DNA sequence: TGTGCCAGCAGTTTGGGGACAGTGCACGAAAAACTGTTTTTT.

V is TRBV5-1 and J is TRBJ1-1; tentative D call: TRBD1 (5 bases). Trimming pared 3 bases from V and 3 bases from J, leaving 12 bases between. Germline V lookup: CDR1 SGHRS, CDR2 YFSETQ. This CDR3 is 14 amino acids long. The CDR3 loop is CASSWGGQDTEAFF. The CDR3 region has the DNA TGCGCCAGCAGCTGGGGCGGACAAGACACTGAAGCTTTCTTT. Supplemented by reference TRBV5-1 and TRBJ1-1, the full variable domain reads KAGVTQTPRYLIKTRGQQVTLSCSPISGHRSVSWYQQTPGQGLQFLFEYFSETQRNKGNFPGRFSGRQFSNSRSEMNVSTLELGDSALYLCASSWGGQDTEAFFGQGTRLTVV.

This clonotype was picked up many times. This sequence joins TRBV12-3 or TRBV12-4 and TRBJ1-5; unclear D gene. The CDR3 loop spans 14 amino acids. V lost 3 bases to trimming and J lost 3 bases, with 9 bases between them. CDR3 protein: CASSFGRDNQPQHF. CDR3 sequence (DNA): TGTGCCAGCAGTTTTGGCAGAGACAATCAGCCCCAGCATTTT.